The present TCR beta chain was sequenced within a study of monozygotic twins with inflammatory bowel disease. A note on this clonotype: Antigen: not known.

TCRdb re-analyzed the 5' RACE reads; it lists each CDR3 protein once, without DNA. This sample's table has 420,000 or so distinct CDR3 sequences. The germline V gene has CDR1 MNHEY and CDR2 SVGAGI. This CDR3 has 13 amino acids. Study observations and caveats: Researchers were unable to tell different T cell subtypes apart.

This sequence originates from a human donor with ulcerative colitis or Crohn's disease, or a healthy co-twin of an affected twin (not recorded which). V usage is TRBV6-5 and J usage is TRBJ1-1. Sequencing input: blood. The CDR3 loop is CASYTPRNTEAFF.